The subject of this entry is one T cell receptor beta chain. Its antigen is unknown. The data were taken from a study of cytomegalovirus exposure and HLA in healthy donors. The study, taken as a whole, reports: In a later analysis, specific HLA alleles were associated with approximately 16,000 TCR beta sequences at a 0.05 false discovery rate.

The CDR3 length is 14 residues. The germline V gene has CDR1 ENHRY and CDR2 SYGVKD. Losses at the gene ends were 3 bases for V and 9 bases for J; bases not matched to a gene: 4. Both 60 Vbeta primers and 13 Jbeta primers went into the PCR. TCRdb's table, derived via immunoSEQ multiplex PCR, lists solely in-frame clones and lacks some. The data hold around 170,000 clones, with roughly 79% observed a single time. The TCR was taken from a man aged 35 to 55 in good health and CMV-seronegative. The chain employs TRBV10-3 and TRBJ2-1; the match to TRBD1 covers 11 bases. Material: PBMCs. This CDR3 is CAISEGTGGTEQFF. The DNA of the CDR3 is TGTGCCATCAGTGAAGGGACAGGGGGGACTGAGCAGTTCTTC.